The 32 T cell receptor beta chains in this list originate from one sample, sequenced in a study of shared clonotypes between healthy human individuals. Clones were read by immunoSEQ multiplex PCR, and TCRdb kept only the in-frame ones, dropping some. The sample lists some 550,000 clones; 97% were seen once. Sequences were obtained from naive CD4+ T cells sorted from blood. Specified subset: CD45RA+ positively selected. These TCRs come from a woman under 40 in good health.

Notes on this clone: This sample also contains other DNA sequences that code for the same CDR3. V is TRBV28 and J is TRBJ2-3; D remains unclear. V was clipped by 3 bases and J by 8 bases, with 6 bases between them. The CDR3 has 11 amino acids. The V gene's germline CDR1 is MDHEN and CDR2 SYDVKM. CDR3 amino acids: CASSLRGTQYF. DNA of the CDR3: TGTGCCAGCAGTTTGCGAGGTACGCAGTATTTT.

The CDR3 DNA reads TGTGCCATCAGCAGGGAGGACACTGAAGCTTTCTTT. Its protein is CAISREDTEAFF. This chain uses TRBV10-3 with TRBJ1-1; weak D call: TRBD1 (5 bases). The CDR3 spans 12 residues. The germline V and J ends were trimmed by 6 bases and 3 bases, with 8 bases remaining between them. Looked up from germline, CDR1 is ENHRY and CDR2 is SYGVKD.

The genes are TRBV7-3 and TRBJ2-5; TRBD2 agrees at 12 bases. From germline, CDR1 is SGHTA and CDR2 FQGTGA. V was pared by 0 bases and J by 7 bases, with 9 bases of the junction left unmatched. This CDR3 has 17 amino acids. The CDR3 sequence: CASSLTSGLAGRGTQYF. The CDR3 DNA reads TGTGCCAGCAGCTTAACTAGTGGACTAGCGGGACGTGGGACCCAGTACTTC.

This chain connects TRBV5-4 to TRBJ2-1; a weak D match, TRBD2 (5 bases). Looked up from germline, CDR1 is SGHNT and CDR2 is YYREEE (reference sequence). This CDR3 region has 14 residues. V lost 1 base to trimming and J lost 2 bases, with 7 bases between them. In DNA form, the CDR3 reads TGTGCCAGCAGCTTGACGGGGACCTACAATGAGCAGTTCTTC. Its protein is CASSLTGTYNEQFF.

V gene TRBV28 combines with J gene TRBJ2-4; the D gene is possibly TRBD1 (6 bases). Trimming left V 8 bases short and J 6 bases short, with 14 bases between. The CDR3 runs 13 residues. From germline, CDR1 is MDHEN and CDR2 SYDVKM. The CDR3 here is CASSPRGGNIQYF. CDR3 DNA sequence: TGTGCCAGCTCCCCCAGGGGTGGAAACATTCAGTACTTC. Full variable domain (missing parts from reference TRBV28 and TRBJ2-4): DVKVTQSSRYLVKRTGEKVFLECVQDMDHENMFWYRQDPGLGLRLIYFSYDVKMKEKGDIPEGYSVSREKKERFSLILESASTNQTSMYLCASSPRGGNIQYFGAGTRLSVL.

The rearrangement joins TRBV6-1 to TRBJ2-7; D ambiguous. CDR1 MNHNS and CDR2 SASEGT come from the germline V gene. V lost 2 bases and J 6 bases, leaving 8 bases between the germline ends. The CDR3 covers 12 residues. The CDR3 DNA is TGTGCCAGCAGTGAAACTTGGGGCGAGCAGTACTTC. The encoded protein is CASSETWGEQYF.

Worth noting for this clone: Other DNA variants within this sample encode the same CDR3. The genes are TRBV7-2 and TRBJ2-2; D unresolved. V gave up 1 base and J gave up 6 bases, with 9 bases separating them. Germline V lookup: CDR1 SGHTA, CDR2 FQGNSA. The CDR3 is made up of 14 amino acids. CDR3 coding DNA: TGTGCCAGCAGCTTAGGACTGGGTTCCGGGGAGCTGTTTTTT. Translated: CASSLGLGSGELFF.

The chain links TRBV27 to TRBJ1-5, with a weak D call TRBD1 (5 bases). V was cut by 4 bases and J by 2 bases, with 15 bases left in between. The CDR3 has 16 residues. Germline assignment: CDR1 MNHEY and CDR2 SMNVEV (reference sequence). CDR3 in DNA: TGTGCCAGCAGTTGGGTCGGGGGTGGAGGCAATCAGCCCCAGCATTTT. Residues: CASSWVGGGGNQPQHF.

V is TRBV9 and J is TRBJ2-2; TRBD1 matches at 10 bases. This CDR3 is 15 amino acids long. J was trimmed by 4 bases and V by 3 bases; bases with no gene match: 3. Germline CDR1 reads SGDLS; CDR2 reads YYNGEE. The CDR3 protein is CASSGWTGGTGELFF. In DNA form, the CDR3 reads TGTGCCAGCAGCGGCTGGACAGGGGGCACCGGGGAGCTGTTTTTT. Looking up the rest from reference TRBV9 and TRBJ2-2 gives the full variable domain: DSGVTQTPKHLITATGQRVTLRCSPRSGDLSVYWYQQSLDQGLQFLIQYYNGEERAKGNILERFSAQQFPDLHSELNLSSLELGDSALYFCASSGWTGGTGELFFGEGSRLTVL.

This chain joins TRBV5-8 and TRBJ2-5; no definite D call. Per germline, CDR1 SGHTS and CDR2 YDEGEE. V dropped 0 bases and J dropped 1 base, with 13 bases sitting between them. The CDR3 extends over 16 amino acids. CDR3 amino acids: CASSLARASTQETQYF. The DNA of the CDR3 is TGTGCCAGCAGCTTGGCCCGGGCTAGTACCCAAGAGACCCAGTACTTC.

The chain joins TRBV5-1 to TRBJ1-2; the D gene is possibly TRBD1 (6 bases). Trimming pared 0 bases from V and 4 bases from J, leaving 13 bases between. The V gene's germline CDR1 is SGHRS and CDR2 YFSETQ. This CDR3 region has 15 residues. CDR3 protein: CASSLATGHIYGYTF. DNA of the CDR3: TGCGCCAGCAGCTTGGCCACGGGACATATCTATGGCTACACCTTC.

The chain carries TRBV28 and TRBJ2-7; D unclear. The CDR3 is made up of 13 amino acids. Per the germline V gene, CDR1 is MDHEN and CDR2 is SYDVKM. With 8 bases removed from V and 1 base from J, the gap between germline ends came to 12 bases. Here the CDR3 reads CASAGTPSYEQYF. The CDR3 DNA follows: TGTGCCAGCGCAGGCACACCTTCCTACGAGCAGTACTTC.

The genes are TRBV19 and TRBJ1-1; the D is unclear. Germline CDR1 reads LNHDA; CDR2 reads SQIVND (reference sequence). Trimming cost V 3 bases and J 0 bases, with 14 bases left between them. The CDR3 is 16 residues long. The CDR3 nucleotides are TGTGCCAGTAGTATGAGGCGCAGGTACTTGAACACTGAAGCTTTCTTT. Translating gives CASSMRRRYLNTEAFF.

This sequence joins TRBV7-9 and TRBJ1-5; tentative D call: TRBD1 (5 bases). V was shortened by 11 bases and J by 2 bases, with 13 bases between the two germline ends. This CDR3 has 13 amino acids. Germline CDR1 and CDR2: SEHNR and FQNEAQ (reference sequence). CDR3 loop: CALGGTGNQPQHF. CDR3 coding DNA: TGTGCCCTCGGGGGAACGGGCAATCAGCCCCAGCATTTT. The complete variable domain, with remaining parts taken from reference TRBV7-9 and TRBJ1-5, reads DTGVSQNPRHKITKRGQNVTFRCDPISEHNRLYWYRQTLGQGPEFLTYFQNEAQLEKSRLLSDRFSAERPKGSFSTLEIQRTEQGDSAMYLCALGGTGNQPQHFGDGTRLSIL.

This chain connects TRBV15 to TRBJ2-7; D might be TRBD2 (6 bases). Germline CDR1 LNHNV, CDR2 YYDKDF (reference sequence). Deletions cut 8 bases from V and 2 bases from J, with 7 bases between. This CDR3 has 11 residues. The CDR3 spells CATGTAYEQYF. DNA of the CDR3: TGTGCCACCGGGACTGCCTACGAGCAGTACTTC.

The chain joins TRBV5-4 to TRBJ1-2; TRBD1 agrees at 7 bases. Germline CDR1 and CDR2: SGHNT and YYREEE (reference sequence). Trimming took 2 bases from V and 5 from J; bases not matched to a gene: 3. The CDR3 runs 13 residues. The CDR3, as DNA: TGTGCCAGCAGCTTTGACAGGGCATATGGCTACACCTTC. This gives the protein CASSFDRAYGYTF.

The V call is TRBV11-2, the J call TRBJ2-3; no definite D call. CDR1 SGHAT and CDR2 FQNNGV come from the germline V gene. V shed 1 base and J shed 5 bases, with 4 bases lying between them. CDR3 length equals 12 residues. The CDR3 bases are TGTGCCAGCAGCTTAGTTTTAGATACGCAGTATTTT. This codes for CASSLVLDTQYF.

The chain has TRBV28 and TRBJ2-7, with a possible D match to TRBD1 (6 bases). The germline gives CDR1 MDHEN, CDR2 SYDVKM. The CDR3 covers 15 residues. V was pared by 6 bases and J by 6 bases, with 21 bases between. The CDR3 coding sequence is TGTGCCAGCAGCGACAGGTCCGTGTTGACGTTCGAGCAGTACTTC. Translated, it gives CASSDRSVLTFEQYF.

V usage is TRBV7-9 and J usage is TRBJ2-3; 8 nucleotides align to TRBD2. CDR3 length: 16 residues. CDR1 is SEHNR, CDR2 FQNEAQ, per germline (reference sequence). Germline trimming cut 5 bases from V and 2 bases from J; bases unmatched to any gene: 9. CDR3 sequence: CASSPTVAGTTDTQYF. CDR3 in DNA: TGTGCCAGCAGCCCTACGGTAGCGGGGACCACAGATACGCAGTATTTT.

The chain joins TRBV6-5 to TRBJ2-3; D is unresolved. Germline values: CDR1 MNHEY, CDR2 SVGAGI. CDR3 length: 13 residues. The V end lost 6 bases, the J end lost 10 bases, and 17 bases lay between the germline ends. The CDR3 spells CASRVNGPGPQYF. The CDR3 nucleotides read TGTGCCAGCAGAGTAAACGGACCAGGTCCGCAGTATTTT.

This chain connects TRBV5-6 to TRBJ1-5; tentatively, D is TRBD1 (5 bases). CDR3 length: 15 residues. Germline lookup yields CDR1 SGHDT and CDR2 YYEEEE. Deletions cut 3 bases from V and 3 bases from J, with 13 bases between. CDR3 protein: CASSWARAYNQPQHF. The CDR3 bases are TGTGCCAGCAGCTGGGCCAGGGCTTACAATCAGCCCCAGCATTTT.

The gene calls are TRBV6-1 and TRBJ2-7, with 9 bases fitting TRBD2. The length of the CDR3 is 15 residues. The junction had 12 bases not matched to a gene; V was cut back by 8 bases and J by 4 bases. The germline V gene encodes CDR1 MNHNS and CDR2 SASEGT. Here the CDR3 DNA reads TGTGCCAGCGGGGCGGGAGGGTTGTTAATGTACGAGCAGTACTTC. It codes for CASGAGGLLMYEQYF.

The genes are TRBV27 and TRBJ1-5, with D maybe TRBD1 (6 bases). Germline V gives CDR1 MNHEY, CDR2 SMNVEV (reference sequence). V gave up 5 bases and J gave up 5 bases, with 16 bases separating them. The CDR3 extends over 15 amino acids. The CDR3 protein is CASSPGGWVDQPQHF. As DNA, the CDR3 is TGTGCCAGCAGTCCCGGGGGCTGGGTGGATCAGCCCCAGCATTTT.

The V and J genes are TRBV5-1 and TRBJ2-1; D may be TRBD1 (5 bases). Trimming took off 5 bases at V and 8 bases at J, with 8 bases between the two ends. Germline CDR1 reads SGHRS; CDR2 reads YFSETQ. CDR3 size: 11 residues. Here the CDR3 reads CASRRQYEQFF. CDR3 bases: TGCGCCAGCAGACGACAGTATGAGCAGTTCTTC.

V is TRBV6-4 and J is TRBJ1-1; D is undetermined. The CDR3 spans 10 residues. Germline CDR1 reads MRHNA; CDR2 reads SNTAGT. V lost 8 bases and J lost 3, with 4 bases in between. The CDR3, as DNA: TGTGCCAGCCGAGACACTGAAGCTTTCTTT. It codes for CASRDTEAFF.

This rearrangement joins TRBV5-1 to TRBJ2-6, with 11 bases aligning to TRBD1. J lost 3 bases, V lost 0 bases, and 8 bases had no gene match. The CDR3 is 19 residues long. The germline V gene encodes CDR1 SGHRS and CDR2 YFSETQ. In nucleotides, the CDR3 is TGCGCCAGCAGCTTGGGAGGGACAGGGGGTCGTTATGGGGCCAACGTCCTGACTTTC. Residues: CASSLGGTGGRYGANVLTF.

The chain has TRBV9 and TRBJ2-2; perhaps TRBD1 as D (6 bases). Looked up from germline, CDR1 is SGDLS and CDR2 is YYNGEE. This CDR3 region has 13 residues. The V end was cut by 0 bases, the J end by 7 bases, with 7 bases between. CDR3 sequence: CASSVEGVGELFF. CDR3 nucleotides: TGTGCCAGCAGCGTAGAGGGGGTCGGGGAGCTGTTTTTT.

As DNA, the CDR3 is TGTGCCAGCAGGCGGGGACAGGGTTTCGGGGAGCTGTTTTTT. It codes for CASRRGQGFGELFF. This sequence joins TRBV27 and TRBJ2-2; 9 nucleotides match TRBD1. Germline V gives CDR1 MNHEY, CDR2 SMNVEV (reference sequence). The CDR3 contains 14 residues. The ends lost 6 bases at V and 7 bases at J; junction bases unmatched: 6.

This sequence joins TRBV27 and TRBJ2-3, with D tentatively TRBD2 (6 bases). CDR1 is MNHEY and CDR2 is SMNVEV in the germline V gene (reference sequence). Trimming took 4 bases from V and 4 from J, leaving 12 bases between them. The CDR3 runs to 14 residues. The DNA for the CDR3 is TGTGCCAGCAGTTCCATCCGACTAGCAGATACGCAGTATTTT. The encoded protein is CASSSIRLADTQYF.

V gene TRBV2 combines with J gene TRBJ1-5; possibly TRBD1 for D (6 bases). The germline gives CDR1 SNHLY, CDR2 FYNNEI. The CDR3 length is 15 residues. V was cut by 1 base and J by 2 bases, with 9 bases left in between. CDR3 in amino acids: CASSEDRAGNQPQHF. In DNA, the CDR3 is TGTGCCAGCAGTGAAGACAGGGCCGGCAATCAGCCCCAGCATTTT.

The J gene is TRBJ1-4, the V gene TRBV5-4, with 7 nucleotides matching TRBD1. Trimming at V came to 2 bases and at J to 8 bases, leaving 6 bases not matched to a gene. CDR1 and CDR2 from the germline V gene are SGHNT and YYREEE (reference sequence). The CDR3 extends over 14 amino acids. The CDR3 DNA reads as TGTGCCAGCAGCTTCCGGGACAGAGGAGAAAAACTGTTTTTT. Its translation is CASSFRDRGEKLFF.

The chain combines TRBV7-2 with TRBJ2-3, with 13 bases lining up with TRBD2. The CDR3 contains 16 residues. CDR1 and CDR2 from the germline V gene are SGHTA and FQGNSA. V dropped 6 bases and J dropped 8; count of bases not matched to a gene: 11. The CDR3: CASRHGLAGAQSTQYF. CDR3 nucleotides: TGTGCCAGCAGACACGGACTAGCGGGAGCTCAAAGTACGCAGTATTTT.